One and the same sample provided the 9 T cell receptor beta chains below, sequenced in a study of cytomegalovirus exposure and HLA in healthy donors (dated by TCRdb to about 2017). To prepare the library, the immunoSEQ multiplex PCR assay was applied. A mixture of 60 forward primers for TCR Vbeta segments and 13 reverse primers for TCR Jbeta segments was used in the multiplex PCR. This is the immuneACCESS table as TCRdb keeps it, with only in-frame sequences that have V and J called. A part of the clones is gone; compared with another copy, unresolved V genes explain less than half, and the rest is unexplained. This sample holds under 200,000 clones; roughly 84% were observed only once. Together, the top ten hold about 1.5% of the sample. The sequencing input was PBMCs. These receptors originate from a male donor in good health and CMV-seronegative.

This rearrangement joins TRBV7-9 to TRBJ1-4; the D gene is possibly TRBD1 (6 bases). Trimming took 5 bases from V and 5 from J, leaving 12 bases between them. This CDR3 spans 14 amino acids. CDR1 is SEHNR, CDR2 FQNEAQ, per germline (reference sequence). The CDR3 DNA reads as TGTGCCAGCAGCGTTATGCAGGGGAATGAAAAACTGTTTTTT. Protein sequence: CASSVMQGNEKLFF.

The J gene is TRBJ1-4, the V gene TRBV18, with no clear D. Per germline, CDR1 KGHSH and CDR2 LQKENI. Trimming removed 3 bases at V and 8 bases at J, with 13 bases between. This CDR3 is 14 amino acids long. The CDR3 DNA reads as TGTGCCAGCTCACCTCCCGGCGCTAGCGAAAAACTGTTTTTT. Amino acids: CASSPPGASEKLFF. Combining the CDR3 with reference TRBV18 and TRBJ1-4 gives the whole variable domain NAGVMQNPRHLVRRRGQEARLRCSPMKGHSHVYWYRQLPEEGLKFMVYLQKENIIDESGMPKERFSAEFPKEGPSILRIQQVVRGDSAAYFCASSPPGASEKLFFGSGTQLSVL.

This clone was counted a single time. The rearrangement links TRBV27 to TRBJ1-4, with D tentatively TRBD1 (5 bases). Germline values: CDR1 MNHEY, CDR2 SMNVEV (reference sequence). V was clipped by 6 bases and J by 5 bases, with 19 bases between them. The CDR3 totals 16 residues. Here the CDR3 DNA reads TGTGCCAGCAGCCCTCAAAGGGACTCTATGAATGAAAAACTGTTTTTT. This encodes CASSPQRDSMNEKLFF.

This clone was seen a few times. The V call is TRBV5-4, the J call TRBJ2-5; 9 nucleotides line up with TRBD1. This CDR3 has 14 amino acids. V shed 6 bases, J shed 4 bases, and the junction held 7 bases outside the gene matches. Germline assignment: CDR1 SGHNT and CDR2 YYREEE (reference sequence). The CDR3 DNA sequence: TGTGCCAGCACCACACCGGGACAGGGAGAGACCCAGTACTTC. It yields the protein CASTTPGQGETQYF.

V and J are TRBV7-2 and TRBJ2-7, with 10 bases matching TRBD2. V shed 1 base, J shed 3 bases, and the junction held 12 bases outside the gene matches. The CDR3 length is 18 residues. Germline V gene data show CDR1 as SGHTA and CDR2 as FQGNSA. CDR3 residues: CASSLGLAGVPHLYEQYF. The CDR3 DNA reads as TGTGCCAGCAGCTTAGGCCTAGCGGGAGTACCCCACCTCTACGAGCAGTACTTC.

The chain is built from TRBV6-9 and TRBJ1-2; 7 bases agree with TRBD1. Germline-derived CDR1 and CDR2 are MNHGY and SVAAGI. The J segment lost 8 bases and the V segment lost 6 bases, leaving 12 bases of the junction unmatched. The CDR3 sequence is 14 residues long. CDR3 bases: TGTGCCAGCAGCCACAGGGGTTCGGCGCGAGGCTACACCTTC. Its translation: CASSHRGSARGYTF.

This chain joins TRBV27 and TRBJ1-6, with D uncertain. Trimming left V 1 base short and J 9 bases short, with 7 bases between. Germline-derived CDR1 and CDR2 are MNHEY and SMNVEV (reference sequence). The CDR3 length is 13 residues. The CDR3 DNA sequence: TGTGCCAGCAGTTTATGGACTCGTTCACCCCTCCACTTT. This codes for CASSLWTRSPLHF.

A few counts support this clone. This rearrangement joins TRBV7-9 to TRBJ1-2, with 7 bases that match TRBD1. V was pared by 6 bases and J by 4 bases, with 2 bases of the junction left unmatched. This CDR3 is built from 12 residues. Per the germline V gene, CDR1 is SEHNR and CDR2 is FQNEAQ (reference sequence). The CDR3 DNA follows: TGTGCCAGCAGTCGGGACAGCTATGGCTACACCTTC. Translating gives CASSRDSYGYTF. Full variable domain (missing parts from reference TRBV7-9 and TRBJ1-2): DTGVSQNPRHKITKRGQNVTFRCDPISEHNRLYWYRQTLGQGPEFLTYFQNEAQLEKSRLLSDRFSAERPKGSFSTLEIQRTEQGDSAMYLCASSRDSYGYTFGSGTRLTVV.

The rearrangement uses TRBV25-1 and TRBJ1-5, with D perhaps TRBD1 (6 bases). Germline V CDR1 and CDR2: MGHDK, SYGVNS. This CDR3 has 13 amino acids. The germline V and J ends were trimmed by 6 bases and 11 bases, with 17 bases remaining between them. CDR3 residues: CASSEQGSRSQHF. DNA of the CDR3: TGTGCCAGCAGCGAACAGGGTTCTAGGTCCCAGCATTTT.